This entry describes one T cell receptor beta chain. The CDR3 consists of 15 residues. CDR1 and CDR2 (germline): SGHRS, YFSETQ. V was clipped by 7 bases and J by 4 bases, with 17 bases between them. A second PCR, run for roughly 6 to 11 cycles, used a sample-barcoded 5' primer plus a J-beta primer mix. One entry per CDR3 protein, called by TCRdb with MiXCR from the 5' RACE reads. This table holds just over 1 million distinct CDR3 sequences, 40% to 50% found once. These data originate in a study of blood T cells in healthy people across ages. The source material was blood. The chain links TRBV5-1 to TRBJ2-2, with D unclear. This clonotype originated in a woman in her fifties or sixties in good health. The CDR3 DNA reads as TGCGCCAGCTCGTTGCAAAATAGCCCCACCGGGGAGCTGTTTTTT. Protein sequence: CASSLQNSPTGELFF. Based on the CDR3 plus reference TRBV5-1 and TRBJ2-2, the full variable domain is KAGVTQTPRYLIKTRGQQVTLSCSPISGHRSVSWYQQTPGQGLQFLFEYFSETQRNKGNFPGRFSGRQFSNSRSEMNVSTLELGDSALYLCASSLQNSPTGELFFGEGSRLTVL.